This passage covers 14 T cell receptor beta chains from one sample sequenced in a study of T-cell reconstitution after alpha-beta-depleted transplantation in children. A TCRbeta library incorporating unique molecular identifiers was prepared. From the PCR reads, TCRdb called clonotypes with MiXCR, one entry per CDR3 protein. Here the sample spans under 450,000 distinct CDR3 sequences, about 17% being singletons. The sample was PBMCs, mostly from graft donor cells, taken 360 days after TCRalphabeta/CD19-depleted stem cell transplant. Receptors originate from a boy in the first two years of life who had a stem cell transplant for Wiskott-Aldrich syndrome, so the T cells may come from the graft donor.

In its sample, this clonotype was seen a few times. This chain uses TRBV4-1 with TRBJ2-7; the match to TRBD1 covers 9 bases. The germline V gene has CDR1 MGHRA and CDR2 YSYEKL. The CDR3 spans 15 residues. V lost 3 bases to trimming and J lost 0 bases; unmatched junction nucleotides: 3. CDR3 sequence (DNA): TGCGCCAGCAGCCAGCGGGACAGGGACTCCTACGAGCAGTACTTC. Its translation is CASSQRDRDSYEQYF.

The rearrangement links TRBV10-3 to TRBJ1-2; 10 bases agree with TRBD1. The CDR3 totals 12 residues. Trimming cost V 8 bases and J 4 bases; bases outside gene matches: 1. Germline V gene data show CDR1 as ENHRY and CDR2 as SYGVKD. This CDR3 is CAIGTGVYGYTF. The CDR3 coding sequence is TGTGCCATCGGGACAGGGGTCTATGGCTACACCTTC.

This clonotype was detected a few times. The chain has TRBV30 and TRBJ2-6; no reliable D call. The CDR3 runs 11 residues. Germline-derived CDR1 and CDR2 are GTSNPN and SVGIG (reference sequence). V was shortened by 1 base and J by 5 bases, with 0 bases between the two germline ends. The CDR3 sequence: CAWSGANVLTF. The DNA for the CDR3 is TGTGCCTGGAGTGGGGCCAACGTCCTGACTTTC.

The V and J genes are TRBV7-8 and TRBJ2-7, with D possibly matching TRBD2 (6 bases). The V gene lost 2 bases and the J gene lost 10 bases, with 15 bases spanning the gap. This CDR3 has 13 residues. From germline, CDR1 is SGHVS and CDR2 FQNEAQ. This CDR3 reads CASSLRRDGRQYF. The CDR3, as DNA: TGTGCCAGCAGCTTACGTCGTGACGGGAGACAGTACTTC.

This clonotype showed up just a few times. The chain recombines TRBV7-2 with TRBJ2-7; D is perhaps TRBD1 (6 bases). Germline V gene data show CDR1 as SGHTA and CDR2 as FQGNSA. The CDR3 is 13 residues long. V was clipped by 5 bases and J by 4 bases, with 12 bases between them. In nucleotides, the CDR3 is TGTGCCAGCAGCCTGCTACAGGGTTACGAGCAGTACTTC. Amino acids: CASSLLQGYEQYF.

This clonotype has more than one count but fewer than ten. CDR3 in amino acids: CSARVAGGLGANTDTQYF. The CDR3 DNA is TGCAGTGCTAGAGTAGCGGGGGGGCTGGGGGCTAACACAGATACGCAGTATTTT. The J gene is TRBJ2-3, the V gene TRBV20-1, with 11 nucleotides matching TRBD2. Germline CDR1 reads DFQATT; CDR2 reads SNEGSKA (reference sequence). This CDR3 is built from 18 residues. V shed 1 base, J shed 2 bases, and the junction held 11 bases outside the gene matches.

This clonotype appeared a single time. V and J are TRBV28 and TRBJ1-2; D ambiguous. The V gene lost 3 bases and the J gene lost 6 bases, with 11 bases spanning the gap. From germline, CDR1 is MDHEN and CDR2 SYDVKM. This CDR3 is 13 amino acids long. CDR3: CASSFQIRHGYTF. CDR3 nucleotide sequence: TGTGCCAGCAGTTTTCAGATTAGGCATGGCTACACCTTC.

In this sample, this clonotype turned up many times. The chain employs TRBV29-1 and TRBJ2-1, with a weak D call TRBD1 (5 bases). CDR1 is SQVTM, CDR2 ANQGSEA, per germline. V was shortened by 4 bases and J by 0 bases, with 13 bases between the two germline ends. The CDR3 is made up of 15 amino acids. Here the CDR3 reads CSVAAGRLSYNEQFF. The CDR3, as DNA: TGCAGCGTTGCGGCAGGGCGCCTCTCCTACAATGAGCAGTTCTTC.

This clonotype came up a few times. The chain employs TRBV6-1 and TRBJ2-5; 11 bases fit TRBD2. V gave up 6 bases and J gave up 6 bases; unmatched junction bases: 6. Germline lookup yields CDR1 MNHNS and CDR2 SASEGT. The CDR3 contains 14 residues. CDR3 nucleotides: TGTGCCAGCAGAGTAGCGGGGGGGGGAAAGACCCAGTACTTC. It codes for CASRVAGGGKTQYF.

This clonotype appeared a few times. The chain employs TRBV6-1 and TRBJ1-5; TRBD1 aligns across 9 bases. The CDR3 runs to 15 residues. Germline trimming cut 7 bases from V and 4 bases from J; bases unmatched to any gene: 8. Germline-derived CDR1 and CDR2 are MNHNS and SASEGT. DNA of the CDR3: TGTGCCAGCACCACGTGGGACAGGGCAAATCAGCCCCAGCATTTT. It codes for CASTTWDRANQPQHF.

This clonotype was seen only a few times. This rearrangement joins TRBV5-1 to TRBJ2-7; D is possibly TRBD1 or TRBD2 (6 bases each). This CDR3 is 13 amino acids long. The germline gives CDR1 SGHRS, CDR2 YFSETQ. Trimming pared 1 base from V and 6 bases from J, leaving 11 bases between. In nucleotides, the CDR3 is TGCGCCAGCAGCTTGTGGGGGGCGAGCGAGCAGTACTTC. Encoded protein: CASSLWGASEQYF.

The table lists this clonotype with a few counts. The chain couples TRBV5-1 to TRBJ2-1, with D uncertain. The V and J ends lost 0 bases and 6 bases respectively, with 10 bases between them. This CDR3 is 14 amino acids long. CDR1 SGHRS and CDR2 YFSETQ come from the germline V gene. CDR3 residues: CASSLGATGNEQFF. For the CDR3, the DNA is TGCGCCAGCAGCTTGGGGGCCACGGGCAATGAGCAGTTCTTC.

This clonotype has only a few counts. The V gene is TRBV12-3 or TRBV12-4, the J gene TRBJ2-7; tentative D call: TRBD1 (6 bases). The CDR3 length is 14 residues. The V gene lost 5 bases and the J gene lost 4 bases, with 15 bases spanning the gap. CDR3 in DNA: TGTGCCAGCAGTCCCCAGGGGCGCGTGTACGAGCAGTACTTC. This encodes CASSPQGRVYEQYF.

J is TRBJ1-6 and V is TRBV27, with 8 bases fitting TRBD1. The trim removed 3 bases at V and 10 bases at J, leaving 5 bases unmatched. The CDR3 consists of 14 residues. CDR1 and CDR2 (germline): MNHEY, SMNVEV (reference sequence). CDR3 residues: CASSFVTGGSPLHF. CDR3 DNA: TGTGCCAGCAGTTTCGTAACAGGGGGATCACCCCTCCACTTT.